This T cell receptor (beta chain) derives from a study of OX40 agonist ivuxolimab in advanced cancers. This clone was detected once. Its specificity is not known. Some clones are missing from TCRdb's copy, which holds only in-frame ones; the method was immunoSEQ multiplex PCR. The table records 65,000 to 75,000 clones, approximately 82% of them present only once. This CDR3 region has 14 residues. The V and J ends lost 2 bases and 4 bases respectively, with 9 bases between them. CDR1 and CDR2 from the germline V gene are MNHEY and SVGAGI. Broader study findings: The antigens recognized by the expanded peripheral T cells, that is their antigen specificity, were not determined. Clonal expansion from baseline to week 6 occurred in both CD4+ and CD8+ T cells.

The chain links TRBV6-5 to TRBJ2-4, with D possibly TRBD1 on 5 matching bases. Here the sequenced sample was CD4+ or CD8+ T cells sorted from blood, taken in a trial of the OX40 agonist ivuxolimab. The clonotype comes from an adult with an advanced solid tumor such as melanoma, head and neck, liver or kidney cancer. The CDR3 nucleotides read TGTGCCAGCAGTTACCGAAACAGGAAAAACATTCAGTACTTC. As protein: CASSYRNRKNIQYF.